The rows below give T cell receptor beta chains drawn from one sample of a study of blood T cell repertoires in COVID-19. Produced via immunoSEQ multiplex PCR; TCRdb's table is partial and in-frame only. The data show approximately 360,000 clones, 88% seen once. Sequences were obtained from PBMCs or T cells enriched from blood (not recorded which). Every receptor here comes from a woman in her thirties with acute COVID-19. Both conserved end residues are part of each CDR3. Fields, in order: clone size, D gene, V gene, J gene, CDR3 protein, CDR3 DNA. A D gene is named only where the DNA matches it firmly. The size entry is marked missing in some rows and otherwise reads once, few, many or a size class.

size: NA
D: NA
V: TRBV4-2
J: TRBJ1-5
CDR3: CASSLQQAPSNQPQHF
DNA: TGTGCCAGCAGCCTACAACAGGCGCCTAGCAATCAGCCCCAGCATTTT

size: NA
D: NA
V: TRBV10-1
J: TRBJ2-3
CDR3: CASSDRDTQYF
DNA: TGCGCCAGCAGTGACCGAGATACGCAGTATTTT

size: NA
D: TRBD2
V: TRBV5-6
J: TRBJ2-1
CDR3: CASSLAGGKQFF
DNA: TGTGCCAGCAGTCTAGCGGGGGGGAAGCAGTTCTTC

size: NA
D: NA
V: TRBV6-2/TRBV6-3
J: TRBJ1-4
CDR3: CASSYSEAVAEKLFF
DNA: TGTGCCAGCAGTTACTCGGAGGCAGTTGCCGAAAAACTGTTTTTT

size: few
D: TRBD2
V: TRBV6-5
J: TRBJ2-7
CDR3: CASRPSGGASEQYF
DNA: TGTGCCAGCAGACCTAGCGGGGGGGCCTCCGAGCAGTACTTC

size: NA
D: NA
V: TRBV19
J: TRBJ1-5
CDR3: CASVGRDFNQPQHF
DNA: TGTGCCAGTGTGGGTCGGGATTTCAATCAGCCCCAGCATTTT

size: once
D: TRBD1
V: TRBV2
J: TRBJ2-2
CDR3: CASRPQGDTGELFF
DNA: TGTGCCAGCAGGCCACAGGGGGACACCGGGGAGCTGTTTTTT

size: once
D: NA
V: TRBV20-1
J: TRBJ2-4
CDR3: CSARGGNIQYF
DNA: TGCAGTGCTAGGGGGGGAAACATTCAGTACTTC

size: NA
D: TRBD1
V: TRBV24-1
J: TRBJ2-6
CDR3: CATSDSTGTGANVLTF
DNA: TGTGCCACCAGTGATTCGACAGGGACTGGGGCCAACGTCCTGACTTTC

size: NA
D: NA
V: TRBV6-4
J: TRBJ2-3
CDR3: CASSFSTSTDTQYF
DNA: TGTGCCAGCAGTTTTAGTACGAGCACAGATACGCAGTATTTT

size: NA
D: TRBD1
V: TRBV9
J: TRBJ1-2
CDR3: CASSPAGTGSAGYTF
DNA: TGTGCCAGCAGCCCCGCCGGGACAGGGTCCGCTGGCTACACCTTC

size: NA
D: NA
V: TRBV5-1
J: TRBJ2-7
CDR3: CASSPTPRPPDRDEQYF
DNA: TGCGCCAGCAGTCCTACTCCGCGCCCCCCTGATCGGGACGAGCAGTACTTC

size: NA
D: NA
V: TRBV15
J: TRBJ2-7
CDR3: CATSTGGPSSYEQYF
DNA: TGTGCCACCAGCACCGGGGGACCGAGCTCCTACGAGCAGTACTTC

size: NA
D: TRBD1
V: TRBV7-2
J: TRBJ1-5
CDR3: CASSVGTGGIGNQPQHF
DNA: TGTGCCAGCAGCGTTGGGACAGGGGGAATAGGCAATCAGCCCCAGCATTTT

size: once
D: NA
V: TRBV27
J: TRBJ1-1
CDR3: CATRTGLNTEAFF
DNA: TGTGCCACCAGAACAGGGCTCAACACTGAAGCTTTCTTT

size: NA
D: NA
V: TRBV3-1/TRBV3-2
J: TRBJ1-4
CDR3: CASGRVSGGANEKLFF
DNA: TGTGCCAGCGGCAGGGTTTCGGGTGGAGCTAATGAAAAACTGTTTTTT

size: NA
D: TRBD1
V: TRBV18
J: TRBJ1-1
CDR3: CASSPFGQGVYKRLEAFF
DNA: TGTGCCAGCTCACCATTTGGGCAGGGGGTTTACAAGCGACTTGAAGCTTTCTTT

size: NA
D: TRBD1
V: TRBV6-2/TRBV6-3
J: TRBJ1-1
CDR3: CASSGWTGYTEAFF
DNA: TGTGCCAGCAGTGGGTGGACAGGGTACACTGAAGCTTTCTTT

size: NA
D: TRBD2
V: TRBV9
J: TRBJ2-4
CDR3: CASSVEDSGGVAKNIQYF
DNA: TGTGCCAGCAGCGTAGAGGATAGCGGGGGGGTAGCCAAAAACATTCAGTACTTC

size: NA
D: TRBD1
V: TRBV6-4
J: TRBJ2-3
CDR3: CASSASTGGTDTQYF
DNA: TGTGCCAGCAGTGCGTCGACAGGGGGTACAGATACGCAGTATTTT

size: NA
D: NA
V: TRBV6-5
J: TRBJ2-1
CDR3: CASTAYNEQFF
DNA: TGTGCCAGCACTGCGTACAATGAGCAGTTCTTC

size: NA
D: NA
V: TRBV7-9
J: TRBJ1-2
CDR3: CASRGRGTPPWGYYGYTF
DNA: TGTGCCAGCAGGGGGAGGGGGACTCCCCCCTGGGGCTACTATGGCTACACCTTC

size: NA
D: NA
V: TRBV10-3
J: TRBJ2-3
CDR3: CAISSTDTQYF
DNA: TGTGCCATATCTAGCACAGATACGCAGTATTTT

size: NA
D: TRBD1
V: TRBV2
J: TRBJ1-1
CDR3: CASSETGVTSNTEAFF
DNA: TGTGCCAGCAGCGAGACAGGGGTTACCTCGAACACTGAAGCTTTCTTT

size: NA
D: TRBD1
V: TRBV9
J: TRBJ2-3
CDR3: CASSVAGGQGTDTQYF
DNA: TGTGCCAGCAGCGTAGCAGGGGGACAGGGCACAGATACGCAGTATTTT

size: NA
D: NA
V: TRBV11-2
J: TRBJ2-7
CDR3: CASSRVSPYEQYF
DNA: TGTGCCAGCAGCCGTGTCTCCCCCTACGAGCAGTACTTC

size: few
D: NA
V: TRBV6-2/TRBV6-3
J: TRBJ2-1
CDR3: CASSYSAGLNEQFF
DNA: TGTGCCAGCAGTTACTCGGCAGGGCTCAATGAGCAGTTCTTC

size: NA
D: TRBD1
V: TRBV9
J: TRBJ2-7
CDR3: CASSLNPGQGIYEQYF
DNA: TGTGCCAGCAGCCTTAACCCGGGACAGGGGATTTACGAGCAGTACTTC